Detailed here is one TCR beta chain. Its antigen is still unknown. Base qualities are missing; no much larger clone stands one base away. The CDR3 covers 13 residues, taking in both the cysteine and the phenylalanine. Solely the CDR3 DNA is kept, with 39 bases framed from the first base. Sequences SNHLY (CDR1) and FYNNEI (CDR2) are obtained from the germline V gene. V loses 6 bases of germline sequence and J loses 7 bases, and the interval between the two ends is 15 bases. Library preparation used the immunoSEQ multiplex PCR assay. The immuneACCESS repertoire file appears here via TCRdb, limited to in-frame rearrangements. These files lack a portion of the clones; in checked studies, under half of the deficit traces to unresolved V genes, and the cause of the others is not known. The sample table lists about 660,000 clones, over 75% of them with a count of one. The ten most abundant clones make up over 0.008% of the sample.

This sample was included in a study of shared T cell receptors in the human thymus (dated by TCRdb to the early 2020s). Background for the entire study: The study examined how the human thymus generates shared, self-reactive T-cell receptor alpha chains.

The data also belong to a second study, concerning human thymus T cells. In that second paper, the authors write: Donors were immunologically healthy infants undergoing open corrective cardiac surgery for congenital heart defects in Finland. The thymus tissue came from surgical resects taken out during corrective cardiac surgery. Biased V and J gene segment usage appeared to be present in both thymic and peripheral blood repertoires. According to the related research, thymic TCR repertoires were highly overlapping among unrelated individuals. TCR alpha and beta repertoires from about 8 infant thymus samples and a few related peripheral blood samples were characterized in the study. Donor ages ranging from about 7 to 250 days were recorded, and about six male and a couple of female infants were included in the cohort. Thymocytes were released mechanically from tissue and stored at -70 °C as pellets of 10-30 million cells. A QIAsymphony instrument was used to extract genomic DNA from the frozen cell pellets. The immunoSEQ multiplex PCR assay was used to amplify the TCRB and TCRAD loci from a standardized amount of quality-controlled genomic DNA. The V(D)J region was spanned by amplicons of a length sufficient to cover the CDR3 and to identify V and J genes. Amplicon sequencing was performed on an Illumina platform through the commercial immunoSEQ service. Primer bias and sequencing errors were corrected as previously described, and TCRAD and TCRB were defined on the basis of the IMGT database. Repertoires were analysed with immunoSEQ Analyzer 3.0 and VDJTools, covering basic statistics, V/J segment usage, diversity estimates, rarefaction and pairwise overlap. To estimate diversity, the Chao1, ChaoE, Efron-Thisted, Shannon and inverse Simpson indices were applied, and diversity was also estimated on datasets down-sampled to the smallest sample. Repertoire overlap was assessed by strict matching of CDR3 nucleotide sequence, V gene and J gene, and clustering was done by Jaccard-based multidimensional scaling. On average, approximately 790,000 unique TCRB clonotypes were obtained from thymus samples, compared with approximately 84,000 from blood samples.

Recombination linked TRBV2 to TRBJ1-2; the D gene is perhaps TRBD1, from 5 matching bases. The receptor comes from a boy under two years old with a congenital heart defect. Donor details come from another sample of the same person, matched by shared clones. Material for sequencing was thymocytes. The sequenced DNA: TGTGCCAGCAGGGGCAGGACACCTGGTGGCTACACCTTC. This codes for CASRGRTPGGYTF.